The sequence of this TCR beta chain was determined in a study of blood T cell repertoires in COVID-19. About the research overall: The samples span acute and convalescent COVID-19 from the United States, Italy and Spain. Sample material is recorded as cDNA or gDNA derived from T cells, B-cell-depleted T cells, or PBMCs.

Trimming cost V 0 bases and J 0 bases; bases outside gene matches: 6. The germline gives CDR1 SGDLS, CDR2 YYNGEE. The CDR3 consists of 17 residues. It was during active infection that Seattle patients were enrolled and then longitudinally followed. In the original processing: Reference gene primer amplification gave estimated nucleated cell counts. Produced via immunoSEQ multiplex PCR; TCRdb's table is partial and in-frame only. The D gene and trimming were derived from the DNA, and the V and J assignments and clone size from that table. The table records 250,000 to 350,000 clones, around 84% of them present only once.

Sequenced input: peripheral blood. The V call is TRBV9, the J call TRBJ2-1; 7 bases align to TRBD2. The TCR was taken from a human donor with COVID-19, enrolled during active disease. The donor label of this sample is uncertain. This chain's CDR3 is CASSVGYGGSSYNEQFF. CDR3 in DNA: TGTGCCAGCAGCGTAGGTTATGGCGGGAGCTCCTACAATGAGCAGTTCTTC. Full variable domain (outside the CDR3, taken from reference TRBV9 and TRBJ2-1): DSGVTQTPKHLITATGQRVTLRCSPRSGDLSVYWYQQSLDQGLQFLIQYYNGEERAKGNILERFSAQQFPDLHSELNLSSLELGDSALYFCASSVGYGGSSYNEQFFGPGTRLTVL.